A single sample gave rise to the 5 T cell receptor beta chains below, sequenced in a study of T-cell memory formation after mild COVID-19. TCRdb reprocessed the 5' RACE reads via MiXCR and lists one record per CDR3 protein. The sample has tens of thousands of distinct CDR3 sequences; about 16% are singletons. Input material: PBMCs or a T cell subset sorted from them (not recorded which). These receptors were taken from a man aged 18 to 29 who had mild COVID-19 (a few samples of this study predate the infection). Cell type and time point are not known.

This clonotype was detected many times. The chain uses TRBV12-3 or TRBV12-4 and TRBJ2-5; D not certain. The CDR3 totals 16 residues. V lost 6 bases and J 4 bases, leaving 21 bases between the germline ends. Here the CDR3 reads CASRPWLDASPETQYF. CDR3 nucleotide sequence: TGTGCCAGCAGGCCGTGGTTGGACGCCTCCCCAGAGACCCAGTACTTC.

The V and J genes are TRBV6-5 and TRBJ1-1, with 10 bases identical to TRBD1. Trimming removed 6 bases from V and 4 bases from J; junction bases left unmatched: 8. Germline lookup yields CDR1 MNHEY and CDR2 SVGAGI. The CDR3 length is 15 residues. The CDR3 coding sequence is TGTGCCAGCAGCCCACCCGACAGGGGGCTCACTGAAGCTTTCTTT. Encoded protein: CASSPPDRGLTEAFF.

This clonotype was counted a few times. The rearrangement joins TRBV6-1 to TRBJ2-3, with TRBD1 as a possible D gene (6 bases). This CDR3 is 17 amino acids long. CDR1 is MNHNS and CDR2 is SASEGT in the germline V gene. The V end lost 3 bases, the J end lost 3 bases, and 19 bases lay between the germline ends. Written as DNA, the CDR3 is TGTGCCAGCAGTGACCCGAAGGGGGACCTTCGGACAGATACGCAGTATTTT. This translates into CASSDPKGDLRTDTQYF.

This clonotype showed up just a few times. The chain couples TRBV5-1 to TRBJ2-7; 9 bases match TRBD1. The length of the CDR3 is 15 residues. V was pared by 3 bases and J by 3 bases, with 7 bases of the junction left unmatched. CDR1 and CDR2 from the germline V gene are SGHRS and YFSETQ. This CDR3 reads CASSSPGQGLYEQYF. The DNA for the CDR3 is TGCGCCAGCAGCTCACCGGGACAGGGACTCTACGAGCAGTACTTC.

This clonotype was counted between two and nine times. The chain has TRBV7-9 and TRBJ1-5; D unclear. V was clipped by 1 base and J by 3 bases, with 10 bases between them. This CDR3 comprises 15 residues. Germline CDR1 and CDR2: SEHNR and FQNEAQ (reference sequence). The CDR3, as DNA: TGTGCCAGCAGCTTAGGCCGAGGAAACAATCAGCCCCAGCATTTT. Protein: CASSLGRGNNQPQHF.